This passage covers 9 T cell receptor beta chains from one sample sequenced in a study of blood T cell repertoires in COVID-19. Here immunoSEQ multiplex PCR was the method, and the copy in TCRdb shows in-frame clones only, minus some. This sample has around 70,000 clones, with approximately 82% found just once. Source material: peripheral blood. These receptors were collected from a man aged 55 to 70 with acute or convalescent COVID-19.

In its sample, this clone was seen once. CDR3 bases: TGTGCCAGTAGTACTACGGACATCTCCAATCAGCCCCAGCATTTT. Its protein product is CASSTTDISNQPQHF. The chain joins TRBV19 to TRBJ1-5, with D possibly being TRBD1 (5 bases). CDR3 length: 15 residues. The V end was cut by 4 bases, the J end by 3 bases, with 13 bases between. In germline, CDR1 is LNHDA, CDR2 SQIVND (reference sequence).

As DNA, the CDR3 is TGTGCCAGCGGAGTATTGGGCGGACAGCGGGGCACAGCTTTCTTT. Its protein is CASGVLGGQRGTAFF. The rearrangement uses TRBV27 and TRBJ1-1, with D possibly being TRBD1 (6 bases). V was trimmed by 8 bases and J by 10 bases, leaving 26 bases between them. CDR3 length: 15 amino acids. Per the germline V gene, CDR1 is MNHEY and CDR2 is SMNVEV (reference sequence).

The CDR3 nucleotides are TGTGCCAGCAGTGGGGAGCGGACTTATCAGCCCCAGCATTTT. Translated: CASSGERTYQPQHF. The rearrangement joins TRBV2 to TRBJ1-5, with D hard to call. Trimming pared 4 bases from V and 5 bases from J, leaving 12 bases between. CDR1 SNHLY and CDR2 FYNNEI come from the germline V gene. CDR3 size: 14 residues.

The chain links TRBV24-1 to TRBJ2-1; TRBD2 aligns across 7 bases. The CDR3 spans 13 residues. Germline V gene sequence: CDR1 KGHDR, CDR2 SFDVKD. V lost 6 bases to trimming and J lost 7 bases; unmatched junction nucleotides: 5. The CDR3 loop reads CATSSLAGNEQFF. The DNA for the CDR3 is TGTGCCACCAGTTCTTTAGCGGGTAATGAGCAGTTCTTC.

V usage is TRBV5-1 and J usage is TRBJ2-5; 9 bases line up with TRBD1. With 4 bases clipped from V and 5 bases from J, the junction kept 3 bases outside the gene matches. This CDR3 contains 13 residues. CDR1 is SGHRS and CDR2 is YFSETQ in the germline V gene. The CDR3 region is CASSGTGWETQYF. The CDR3 DNA follows: TGCGCCAGCAGCGGGACAGGGTGGGAGACCCAGTACTTC. The full variable domain, rest sourced from reference TRBV5-1 and TRBJ2-5, is KAGVTQTPRYLIKTRGQQVTLSCSPISGHRSVSWYQQTPGQGLQFLFEYFSETQRNKGNFPGRFSGRQFSNSRSEMNVSTLELGDSALYLCASSGTGWETQYFGPGTRLLVL.

The rearrangement uses TRBV25-1 and TRBJ1-1; D is uncertain. The CDR3 consists of 18 residues. The V end was cut by 6 bases, the J end by 7 bases, with 30 bases between. Germline V gives CDR1 MGHDK, CDR2 SYGVNS. The CDR3 sequence: CASSGVYISTELGGEAFF. The CDR3 region has the DNA TGTGCCAGCAGCGGTGTCTATATTAGTACAGAGCTAGGAGGTGAAGCTTTCTTT.

The gene calls are TRBV19 and TRBJ2-1; 9 nucleotides agree with TRBD2. The CDR3 loop spans 15 amino acids. V was clipped by 3 bases and J by 5 bases; unmatched bases: 5. Germline V gene lookup returns CDR1 LNHDA and CDR2 SQIVND (reference sequence). The CDR3 protein is CASSIQGLANNEQFF. Written as DNA, the CDR3 is TGTGCCAGTAGTATTCAGGGACTAGCAAACAATGAGCAGTTCTTC.

The chain is built from TRBV7-2 and TRBJ1-1, with TRBD1 identical over 8 bases. The CDR3 contains 15 residues. With 3 bases clipped from V and 1 base from J, the junction kept 4 bases outside the gene matches. CDR1 is SGHTA, CDR2 FQGNSA, per germline. CDR3 DNA sequence: TGTGCCAGCAGCTTCGCCGGGACAGGGAACACTGAAGCTTTCTTT. It yields the protein CASSFAGTGNTEAFF.

This clone came up once. This chain joins TRBV5-1 and TRBJ2-3, with 9 bases that match TRBD1. The CDR3 spans 14 residues. The J segment lost 4 bases and the V segment lost 4 bases, leaving 4 bases of the junction unmatched. Germline-derived CDR1 and CDR2 are SGHRS and YFSETQ. The CDR3 DNA follows: TGCGCCAGCAGCAAGACAGGGGGAGCAGATACGCAGTATTTT. It encodes CASSKTGGADTQYF.